This T cell receptor beta chain was captured in a study of blood T cells in healthy people across ages. Findings of the study overall: TCR beta diversity tracked closely with naive T cell percentage. Per million T cells, TCR beta diversity dropped about linearly as age rose.

A second PCR, run for about 7 to 11 cycles, used a sample-barcoded 5' primer plus a J-beta primer mix. Researchers report that a template-switch adaptor with 12 random nucleotides tagged each cDNA molecule. TCRdb analysed the 5' RACE reads with MiXCR anew, one entry per CDR3 protein. The table lists roughly 1.9 million distinct CDR3 sequences, approximately 39% of them singletons, with 23% in the top ten. This clonotype was counted between two and nine times. What it binds is unknown. In terms of origin and age, donors were healthy Caucasian individuals from Russia aged roughly 6 to 90. The sequenced sample was blood. This receptor was identified in a human donor in good health.

In nucleotides, the CDR3 is TGTGCCAGCAGCCAGGCTCCGGGACTAGCGGGGGGAAACACAGATACGCAGTATTTT. It specifies CASSQAPGLAGGNTDTQYF. The rearrangement links TRBV4-2 to TRBJ2-3; 15 positions match TRBD2. The CDR3 is 19 amino acids. V lost 3 bases, J lost 2 bases, and 9 bases stayed unmatched. From germline, CDR1 is LGHNA and CDR2 YNFKEQ.